This record concerns one T cell receptor (beta chain) sequence. V shed 2 bases and J shed 2 bases, with 10 bases lying between them. This CDR3 has 14 amino acids. The germline CDR1 and CDR2 sequences are SGDLS and YYNGEE. Data came from immunoSEQ multiplex PCR; TCRdb stores just in-frame clones and leaves some out. The sample shows 45,000 to 70,000 clones, roughly 90% of them seen only once. The data were taken from a study of T cell changes during pregnancy in multiple sclerosis. The source material was CD4+ T cells from peripheral blood mononuclear cells, sampled after pregnancy. The origin of this receptor is a female donor in good health, enrolled as a control in a pregnancy study. The chain joins TRBV9 to TRBJ2-5, with D possibly TRBD1 on 6 matching bases. The DNA for the CDR3 is TGTGCCAGCAGCGTGGGACACGCGCAAGAGACCCAGTACTTC. Translation: CASSVGHAQETQYF. Full variable domain (missing parts from reference TRBV9 and TRBJ2-5): DSGVTQTPKHLITATGQRVTLRCSPRSGDLSVYWYQQSLDQGLQFLIQYYNGEERAKGNILERFSAQQFPDLHSELNLSSLELGDSALYFCASSVGHAQETQYFGPGTRLLVL.